The 18 T cell receptor beta chains listed next were all sequenced from one sample in a study of blood T cell repertoires in COVID-19. Here immunoSEQ multiplex PCR was the method, and the copy in TCRdb shows in-frame clones only, minus some. The repertoire has nearly 90,000 clones, around 88% of them found once; the top ten carry roughly 0.51%. The material sequenced was peripheral blood. Source of these receptors: a man aged 55-75 years with acute or convalescent COVID-19.

V is TRBV6-5 and J is TRBJ1-1; 7 bases fit TRBD1. Trimming at V came to 7 bases and at J to 3 bases, leaving 5 bases not matched to a gene. The CDR3 loop spans 13 amino acids. In germline, CDR1 is MNHEY, CDR2 SVGAGI. The CDR3 loop is CASTETGYTEAFF. CDR3 sequence (DNA): TGTGCCAGCACCGAGACAGGGTACACTGAAGCTTTCTTT.

The chain has TRBV7-9 and TRBJ2-7; 10 bases line up with TRBD2. The CDR3 length is 14 residues. The V gene's germline CDR1 is SEHNR and CDR2 FQNEAQ (reference sequence). V was clipped by 4 bases and J by 3 bases; unmatched bases: 3. Here the CDR3 DNA reads TGTGCCAGCAGCTCTCCTAGCGGGAGCTACGAGCAGTACTTC. It specifies CASSSPSGSYEQYF.

The J gene is TRBJ1-5, the V gene TRBV9, with a tentative D call TRBD1 (6 bases). The CDR3 loop spans 15 amino acids. Per germline, CDR1 SGDLS and CDR2 YYNGEE. V was cut by 0 bases and J by 1 base, with 8 bases left in between. The CDR3 is CASSVAGDSNQPQHF. The CDR3 DNA reads TGTGCCAGCAGCGTAGCAGGGGACAGCAATCAGCCCCAGCATTTT.

The rearrangement joins TRBV5-1 to TRBJ1-2, with TRBD1 matching 8 bases. The V and J ends lost 4 bases and 4 bases, in that order; junction bases with no gene match: 6. CDR3 length: 14 residues. The germline CDR1 and CDR2 sequences are SGHRS and YFSETQ. CDR3 protein: CASSGPGGPYGYTF. In nucleotides, the CDR3 is TGCGCCAGCAGCGGGCCAGGGGGCCCCTATGGCTACACCTTC.

The chain recombines TRBV24-1 with TRBJ1-2; a weak D match, TRBD1 (5 bases). CDR3 length: 12 amino acids. Trimming stripped 3 bases from V and 4 bases from J, with 5 bases between. From germline, CDR1 is KGHDR and CDR2 SFDVKD. The CDR3 sequence is CATSDDSYGYTF. DNA of the CDR3: TGTGCCACCAGTGATGACAGCTATGGCTACACCTTC.

This sequence joins TRBV5-5 and TRBJ2-7, with 13 bases matching TRBD2. The CDR3 contains 15 residues. The V gene's germline CDR1 is SGHKS and CDR2 YYEKEE (reference sequence). V lost 5 bases and J lost 1; bases outside the gene matches: 3. The CDR3 DNA reads as TGTGCCAGCAGACCGACTAGCGGGAGGTCCTACGAGCAGTACTTC. It specifies CASRPTSGRSYEQYF.

The chain combines TRBV19 with TRBJ1-1, with D perhaps TRBD1 (6 bases). Looked up from germline, CDR1 is LNHDA and CDR2 is SQIVND (reference sequence). The V end lost 2 bases, the J end lost 5 bases, and 15 bases lay between the germline ends. The CDR3 has 15 residues. As DNA, the CDR3 is TGTGCCAGTAGTATAATGGGCAGGGGATCTACTGAAGCTTTCTTT. Protein sequence: CASSIMGRGSTEAFF.

The J gene is TRBJ2-1, the V gene TRBV6-1, with TRBD1 matching 8 bases. The CDR3 runs 15 residues. V was clipped by 3 bases and J by 6 bases; unmatched bases: 7. Germline V CDR1 and CDR2: MNHNS, SASEGT. CDR3 in amino acids: CASSDQAGGFNEQFF. The CDR3, as DNA: TGTGCCAGCAGTGACCAGGCAGGGGGCTTCAATGAGCAGTTCTTC.

The V call is TRBV6-5, the J call TRBJ2-2; D is undetermined. Germline V gene lookup returns CDR1 MNHEY and CDR2 SVGAGI. V lost 7 bases, J lost 5 bases, and 8 bases lay in between. The CDR3 length is 12 residues. DNA for the CDR3: TGTGCCAGCACCACCGGGACCGGGGAGCTGTTTTTT. It encodes CASTTGTGELFF.

This sequence joins TRBV7-7 and TRBJ2-5; TRBD2 is a possible D gene (6 bases). The germline CDR1 and CDR2 sequences are SSHAT and FNYEAQ (reference sequence). The CDR3 loop spans 18 amino acids. Between the trimmed V and J ends, which lost 1 base and 2 bases, there was a span of 20 bases. This chain's CDR3 is CASSLVYGFGGIQETQYF. CDR3 coding DNA: TGTGCCAGCAGCTTAGTTTACGGCTTTGGGGGGATACAAGAGACCCAGTACTTC.

The rearrangement uses TRBV9 and TRBJ1-1, with 7 bases lining up with TRBD1. This CDR3 spans 14 amino acids. Looked up from germline, CDR1 is SGDLS and CDR2 is YYNGEE. Germline trimming cut 2 bases from V and 4 bases from J; bases unmatched to any gene: 5. CDR3 sequence: CASSVAGGGTEAFF. The DNA of the CDR3 is TGTGCCAGCAGCGTGGCAGGGGGAGGCACTGAAGCTTTCTTT. Combining the CDR3 with reference TRBV9 and TRBJ1-1 gives the whole variable domain DSGVTQTPKHLITATGQRVTLRCSPRSGDLSVYWYQQSLDQGLQFLIQYYNGEERAKGNILERFSAQQFPDLHSELNLSSLELGDSALYFCASSVAGGGTEAFFGQGTRLTVV.

The CDR3 spells CASSKGQGPNQPQHF. CDR3 nucleotides: TGTGCCAGTAGTAAGGGACAGGGACCCAATCAGCCCCAGCATTTT. The rearrangement links TRBV19 to TRBJ1-5, with TRBD1 matching over 9 bases. This CDR3 has 15 residues. Germline V gives CDR1 LNHDA, CDR2 SQIVND (reference sequence). The V segment lost 4 bases and the J segment 3 bases; nucleotides outside the gene matches: 4.

J is TRBJ1-1 and V is TRBV7-3; 10 bases match TRBD1. The CDR3 runs 14 residues. The trim removed 2 bases at V and 6 bases at J, leaving 3 bases unmatched. Germline V CDR1 and CDR2: SGHTA, FQGTGA. CDR3 sequence reads: CASSLGTGEAEAFF. The CDR3 DNA sequence: TGTGCCAGCAGCTTAGGGACAGGGGAAGCTGAAGCTTTCTTT.

J is TRBJ2-7 and V is TRBV7-2; 12 bases are a match to TRBD2. With 7 bases clipped from V and 5 bases from J, the junction kept 9 bases outside the gene matches. CDR1 is SGHTA, CDR2 FQGNSA, per germline. The CDR3 extends over 15 amino acids. In DNA, the CDR3 is TGTGCCAGCAACCCTGCCGGACTAGCGGGAAACGAGCAGTACTTC. It translates to CASNPAGLAGNEQYF.

The chain's CDR3 is CASSSLAGGLNEQFF. DNA of the CDR3: TGCGCCAGCAGCTCGCTAGCGGGGGGCCTCAATGAGCAGTTCTTC. The genes are TRBV5-1 and TRBJ2-1; TRBD2 agrees at 11 bases. V lost 3 bases to trimming and J lost 6 bases; unmatched junction nucleotides: 5. Germline-derived CDR1 and CDR2 are SGHRS and YFSETQ. The CDR3 length is 15 residues.

The chain links TRBV11-2 to TRBJ2-2; possible D gene TRBD1, 5 bases. The ends were cut back, 6 bases at V and 6 bases at J, with 20 bases in the middle. The germline gives CDR1 SGHAT, CDR2 FQNNGV. The length of the CDR3 is 16 residues. CDR3 loop: CASSARAGFAPGELFF. The DNA for the CDR3 is TGTGCCAGCAGTGCCCGGGCAGGGTTTGCTCCCGGGGAGCTGTTTTTT.

The chain links TRBV7-9 to TRBJ1-4; a possible D gene is TRBD1 (5 bases). CDR1 is SEHNR and CDR2 is FQNEAQ in the germline V gene (reference sequence). The CDR3 length is 14 residues. Trimming removed 3 bases at V and 5 bases at J, with 10 bases between. CDR3 bases: TGTGCCAGCAGCTTTCAGGGAAACAATGAAAAACTGTTTTTT. Residues: CASSFQGNNEKLFF.

This chain joins TRBV7-2 and TRBJ2-7; D gene uncertain. The germline V and J ends were trimmed by 1 base and 1 base, with 8 bases remaining between them. Germline assignment: CDR1 SGHTA and CDR2 FQGNSA. The CDR3 consists of 14 residues. This chain's CDR3 is CASSLGGNSYEQYF. In nucleotides, the CDR3 is TGTGCCAGCAGCTTAGGCGGAAATTCCTACGAGCAGTACTTC.